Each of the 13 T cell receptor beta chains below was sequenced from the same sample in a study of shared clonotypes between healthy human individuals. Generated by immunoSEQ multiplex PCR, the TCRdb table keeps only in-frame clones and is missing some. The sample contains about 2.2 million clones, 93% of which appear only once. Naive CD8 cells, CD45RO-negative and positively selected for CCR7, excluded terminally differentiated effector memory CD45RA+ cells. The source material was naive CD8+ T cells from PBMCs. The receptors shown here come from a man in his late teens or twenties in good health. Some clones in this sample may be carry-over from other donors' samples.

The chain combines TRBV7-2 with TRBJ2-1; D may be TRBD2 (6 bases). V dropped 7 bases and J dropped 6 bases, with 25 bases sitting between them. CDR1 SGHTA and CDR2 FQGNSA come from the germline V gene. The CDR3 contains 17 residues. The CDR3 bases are TGTGCCAGCACCCAGACCGGGGGACCCTTTGAGGGCAATGAGCAGTTCTTC. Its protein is CASTQTGGPFEGNEQFF.

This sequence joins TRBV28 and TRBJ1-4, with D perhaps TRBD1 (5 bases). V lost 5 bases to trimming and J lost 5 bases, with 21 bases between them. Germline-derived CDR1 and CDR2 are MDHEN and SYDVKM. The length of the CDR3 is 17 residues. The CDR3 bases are TGTGCCAGCAGTCCCCCCGCGCGGACATGGAAGAATGAAAAACTGTTTTTT. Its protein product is CASSPPARTWKNEKLFF.

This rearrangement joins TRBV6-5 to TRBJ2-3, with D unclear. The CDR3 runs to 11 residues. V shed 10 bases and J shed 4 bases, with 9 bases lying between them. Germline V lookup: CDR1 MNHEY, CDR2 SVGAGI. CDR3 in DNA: TGTGCCACTCTTGGGGCAGATACGCAGTATTTT. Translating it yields CATLGADTQYF.

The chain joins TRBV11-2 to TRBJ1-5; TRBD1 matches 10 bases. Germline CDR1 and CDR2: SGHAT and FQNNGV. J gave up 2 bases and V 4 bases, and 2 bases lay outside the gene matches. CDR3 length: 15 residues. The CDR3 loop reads CASSWDRGGNQPQHF. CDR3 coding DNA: TGTGCCAGCAGCTGGGACAGGGGTGGCAATCAGCCCCAGCATTTT. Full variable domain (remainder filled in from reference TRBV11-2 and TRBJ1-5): EAGVAQSPRYKIIEKRQSVAFWCNPISGHATLYWYQQILGQGPKLLIQFQNNGVVDDSQLPKDRFSAERLKGVDSTLKIQPAKLEDSAVYLCASSWDRGGNQPQHFGDGTRLSIL.

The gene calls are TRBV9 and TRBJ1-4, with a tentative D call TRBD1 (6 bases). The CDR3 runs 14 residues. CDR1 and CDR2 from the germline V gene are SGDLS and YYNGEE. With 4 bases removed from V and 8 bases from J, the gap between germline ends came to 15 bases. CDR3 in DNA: TGTGCCAGCAGCACCCGACAGGCCCCGGAAAAACTGTTTTTT. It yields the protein CASSTRQAPEKLFF.

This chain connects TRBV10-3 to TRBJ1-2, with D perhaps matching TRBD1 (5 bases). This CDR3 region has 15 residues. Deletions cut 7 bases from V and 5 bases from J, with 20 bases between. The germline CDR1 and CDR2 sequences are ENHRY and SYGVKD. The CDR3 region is CAITRDEGIIYGYTF. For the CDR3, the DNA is TGTGCCATCACTCGAGACGAGGGGATTATTTATGGCTACACCTTC.

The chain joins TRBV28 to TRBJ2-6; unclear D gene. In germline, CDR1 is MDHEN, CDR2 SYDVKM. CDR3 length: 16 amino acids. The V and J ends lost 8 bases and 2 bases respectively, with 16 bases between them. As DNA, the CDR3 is TGTGCCAGCTGTTGTAAGGCCTCTACTGGGGCCAACGTCCTGACTTTC. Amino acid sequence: CASCCKASTGANVLTF.

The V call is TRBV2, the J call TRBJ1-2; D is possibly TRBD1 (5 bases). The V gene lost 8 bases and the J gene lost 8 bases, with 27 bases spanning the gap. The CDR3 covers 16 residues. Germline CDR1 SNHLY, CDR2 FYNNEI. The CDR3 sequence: CASGPWRRDSSEGYTF. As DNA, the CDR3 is TGTGCCAGCGGCCCCTGGCGCAGGGACTCCAGTGAGGGCTACACCTTC. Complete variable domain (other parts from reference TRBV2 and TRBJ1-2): EPEVTQTPSHQVTQMGQEVILRCVPISNHLYFYWYRQILGQKVEFLVSFYNNEISEKSEIFDDQFSVERPDGSNFTLKIRSTKLEDSAMYFCASGPWRRDSSEGYTFGSGTRLTVV.

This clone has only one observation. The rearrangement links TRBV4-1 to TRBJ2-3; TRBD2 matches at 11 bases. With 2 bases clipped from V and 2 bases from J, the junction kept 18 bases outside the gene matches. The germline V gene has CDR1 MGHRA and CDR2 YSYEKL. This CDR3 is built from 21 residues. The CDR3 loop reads CASSQLSSRSGRANPTDTQYF. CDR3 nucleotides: TGCGCCAGCAGCCAACTGTCGAGTCGTAGCGGGAGGGCCAATCCCACAGATACGCAGTATTTT.

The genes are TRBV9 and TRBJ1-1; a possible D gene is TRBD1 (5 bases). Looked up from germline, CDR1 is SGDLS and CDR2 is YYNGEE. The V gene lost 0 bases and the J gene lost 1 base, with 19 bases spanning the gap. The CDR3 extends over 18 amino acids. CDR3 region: CASSVARQGDNQNTEAFF. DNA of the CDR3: TGTGCCAGCAGCGTAGCTCGTCAGGGTGATAATCAGAACACTGAAGCTTTCTTT. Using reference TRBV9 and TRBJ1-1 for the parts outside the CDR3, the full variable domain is DSGVTQTPKHLITATGQRVTLRCSPRSGDLSVYWYQQSLDQGLQFLIQYYNGEERAKGNILERFSAQQFPDLHSELNLSSLELGDSALYFCASSVARQGDNQNTEAFFGQGTRLTVV.

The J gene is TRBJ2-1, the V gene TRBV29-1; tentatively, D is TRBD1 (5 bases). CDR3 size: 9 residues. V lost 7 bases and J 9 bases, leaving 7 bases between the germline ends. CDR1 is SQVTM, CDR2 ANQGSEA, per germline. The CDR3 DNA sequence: TGCAGCGGGGGCCGTGAGCAGTTCTTC. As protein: CSGGREQFF.

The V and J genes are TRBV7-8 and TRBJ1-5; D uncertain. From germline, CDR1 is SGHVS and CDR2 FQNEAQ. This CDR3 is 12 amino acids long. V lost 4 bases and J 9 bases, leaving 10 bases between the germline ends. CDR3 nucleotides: TGTGCCAGCAGCTCCGAGAAGGCGCCCCAGCATTTT. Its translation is CASSSEKAPQHF. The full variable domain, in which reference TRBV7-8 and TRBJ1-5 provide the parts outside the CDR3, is GAGVSQSPRYKVAKRGQDVALRCDPISGHVSLFWYQQALGQGPEFLTYFQNEAQLDKSGLPSDRFFAERPEGSVSTLKIQRTQQEDSAVYLCASSSEKAPQHFGDGTRLSIL.

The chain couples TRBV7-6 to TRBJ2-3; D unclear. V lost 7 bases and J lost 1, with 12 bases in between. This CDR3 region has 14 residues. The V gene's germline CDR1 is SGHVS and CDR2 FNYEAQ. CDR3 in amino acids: CASIPYGGTDTQYF. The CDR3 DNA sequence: TGTGCCAGCATACCATATGGCGGCACAGATACGCAGTATTTT.